The 18 T cell receptor beta chains in this list originate from one sample, sequenced in a study of long-term antiretroviral therapy in people with HIV. Version v3.0 of the immunoSEQ assay ran at survey level. Clones were sequenced by immunoSEQ multiplex PCR, and TCRdb holds only the in-frame ones, with some missing. The sample shows about 24,000 clones, 85% to 95% of them seen only once. The sample in question was unsorted PBMCs, obtained around 5.2 years after starting antiretroviral therapy. The receptor source for this set is a woman between 45 and 60 years old with HIV.

The gene calls are TRBV27 and TRBJ2-1; possibly TRBD2 for D (5 bases). The CDR3 extends over 15 amino acids. V was shortened by 2 bases and J by 0 bases, with 8 bases between the two germline ends. The germline gives CDR1 MNHEY, CDR2 SMNVEV (reference sequence). DNA for the CDR3: TGTGCCAGCAGTTTAATAGGGAGCTCCTACAATGAGCAGTTCTTC. As protein: CASSLIGSSYNEQFF.

V usage is TRBV18 and J usage is TRBJ1-5; D is unresolved. V lost 6 bases to trimming and J lost 0 bases, with 9 bases between them. The germline CDR1 and CDR2 sequences are KGHSH and LQKENI. The CDR3 totals 14 residues. The CDR3 reads CASSRASSNQPQHF. In nucleotides, the CDR3 is TGTGCCAGCTCCCGGGCCTCTAGCAATCAGCCCCAGCATTTT.

The V gene is TRBV2, the J gene TRBJ2-5, with 7 bases fitting TRBD2. This CDR3 contains 13 residues. The trim removed 5 bases at V and 9 bases at J, leaving 9 bases unmatched. Per the germline V gene, CDR1 is SNHLY and CDR2 is FYNNEI. This CDR3 reads CASSPEPREAQYF. The CDR3 region has the DNA TGTGCCAGCAGTCCGGAGCCCCGGGAGGCCCAGTACTTC.

The chain joins TRBV5-4 to TRBJ2-1; 10 nucleotides agree with TRBD2. Germline V gene data show CDR1 as SGHNT and CDR2 as YYREEE (reference sequence). This CDR3 contains 16 residues. V was pared by 3 bases and J by 7 bases, with 10 bases of the junction left unmatched. The DNA of the CDR3 is TGTGCCAGCAGCTCTCCCCTAGCGGGAGTAAGGAATGAGCAGTTCTTC. Its translation: CASSSPLAGVRNEQFF.

The chain has TRBV5-1 and TRBJ2-7; weak D call: TRBD1 (5 bases). Germline V gene lookup returns CDR1 SGHRS and CDR2 YFSETQ. Deletions cut 3 bases from V and 4 bases from J, with 8 bases between. The CDR3 runs to 12 residues. Written as DNA, the CDR3 is TGCGCCAGCAGCTCTCAGGGATACGAGCAGTACTTC. Its translation: CASSSQGYEQYF. The full variable domain, its missing parts supplied by reference TRBV5-1 and TRBJ2-7, is KAGVTQTPRYLIKTRGQQVTLSCSPISGHRSVSWYQQTPGQGLQFLFEYFSETQRNKGNFPGRFSGRQFSNSRSEMNVSTLELGDSALYLCASSSQGYEQYFGPGTRLTVT.

The chain is built from TRBV14 and TRBJ2-7; 11 nucleotides align to TRBD2. The CDR3 covers 16 residues. Germline CDR1 reads SGHDN; CDR2 reads FVKESK. The junction had 4 bases not matched to a gene; V was cut back by 2 bases and J by 1 base. This chain's CDR3 is CASSQQLAGVSYEQYF. CDR3 sequence (DNA): TGTGCCAGCAGCCAACAACTAGCGGGAGTTTCCTACGAGCAGTACTTC. Using reference TRBV14 and TRBJ2-7 for the parts outside the CDR3, the full variable domain is EAGVTQFPSHSVIEKGQTVTLRCDPISGHDNLYWYRRVMGKEIKFLLHFVKESKQDESGMPNNRFLAERTGGTYSTLKVQPAELEDSGVYFCASSQQLAGVSYEQYFGPGTRLTVT.

The chain couples TRBV27 to TRBJ1-3; D gene ambiguous. CDR1 MNHEY and CDR2 SMNVEV come from the germline V gene (reference sequence). CDR3 length equals 14 residues. V was trimmed by 8 bases and J by 0 bases, leaving 11 bases between them. CDR3 residues: CASGVLGSGNTIYF. In DNA form, the CDR3 reads TGTGCCAGCGGGGTTCTTGGCTCTGGAAACACCATATATTTT.

The chain joins TRBV5-5 to TRBJ1-5, with unresolved D. V lost 0 bases and J lost 0, with 7 bases in between. CDR1 is SGHKS and CDR2 is YYEKEE in the germline V gene (reference sequence). The CDR3 runs to 15 residues. DNA of the CDR3: TGTGCCAGCAGCTTGGATACAGTTAGCAATCAGCCCCAGCATTTT. This encodes CASSLDTVSNQPQHF.

This rearrangement joins TRBV6-1 to TRBJ2-7; D possibly corresponds to TRBD1 (5 bases). The CDR3 has 12 amino acids. The V end was cut by 4 bases, the J end by 4 bases, with 8 bases between. Germline-derived CDR1 and CDR2 are MNHNS and SASEGT. The CDR3: CASSGQIYEQYF. CDR3 in DNA: TGTGCCAGCAGTGGACAGATTTACGAGCAGTACTTC.

This chain links TRBV19 with TRBJ2-1; D remains unclear. The germline V gene encodes CDR1 LNHDA and CDR2 SQIVND (reference sequence). Trimming took off 3 bases at V and 1 base at J, with 4 bases between the two ends. This CDR3 comprises 13 residues. This CDR3 reads CASSITSYNEQFF. In nucleotides, the CDR3 is TGTGCCAGTAGTATTACGTCCTACAATGAGCAGTTCTTC.

The V and J genes are TRBV6-5 and TRBJ1-1, with D possibly being TRBD1 (5 bases). The V end lost 0 bases, the J end lost 10 bases, and 12 bases lay between the germline ends. Germline V CDR1 and CDR2: MNHEY, SVGAGI. CDR3 length: 13 residues. CDR3 in amino acids: CASSYSRGMLAFF. In DNA, the CDR3 is TGTGCCAGCAGTTACTCGAGGGGAATGTTAGCTTTCTTT.

This clone was picked up one time. This chain joins TRBV11-2 and TRBJ1-4; D gene uncertain. CDR3 size: 11 residues. Looked up from germline, CDR1 is SGHAT and CDR2 is FQNNGV. V was pared by 5 bases and J by 7 bases, with 5 bases between. CDR3 in DNA: TGTGCCAGCAGCACAGTTGAAAAACTGTTTTTT. Amino acid sequence: CASSTVEKLFF.

The V call is TRBV27, the J call TRBJ1-5; D gene ambiguous. This CDR3 comprises 13 residues. Germline-derived CDR1 and CDR2 are MNHEY and SMNVEV (reference sequence). V was cut by 3 bases and J by 3 bases, with 6 bases left in between. Written as DNA, the CDR3 is TGTGCCAGCAGTTTGGGTTACAATCAGCCCCAGCATTTT. Protein product: CASSLGYNQPQHF.

The V gene is TRBV19, the J gene TRBJ2-7, with 7 bases fitting TRBD1. The CDR3 spans 15 residues. V shed 5 bases and J 3 bases; nucleotides not matched to a gene: 10. Germline V CDR1 and CDR2: LNHDA, SQIVND (reference sequence). The CDR3 coding sequence is TGTGCCAGTAGTTCAATCGGACAGGCGATCTACGAGCAGTACTTC. Its translation is CASSSIGQAIYEQYF.

The chain combines TRBV19 with TRBJ1-1; no firm D call. The CDR3 length is 14 residues. V was clipped by 3 bases and J by 5 bases, with 13 bases between them. Germline CDR1 LNHDA, CDR2 SQIVND (reference sequence). The CDR3 sequence is CASSIGVAGTEAFF. The CDR3 bases are TGTGCCAGTAGTATTGGGGTTGCGGGGACTGAAGCTTTCTTT. Drawing the rest from reference TRBV19 and TRBJ1-1, the complete variable domain is DGGITQSPKYLFRKEGQNVTLSCEQNLNHDAMYWYRQDPGQGLRLIYYSQIVNDFQKGDIAEGYSVSREKKESFPLTVTSAQKNPTAFYLCASSIGVAGTEAFFGQGTRLTVV.

The chain recombines TRBV7-9 with TRBJ2-2, with D maybe TRBD2 (6 bases). Per the germline V gene, CDR1 is SEHNR and CDR2 is FQNEAQ (reference sequence). CDR3 size: 14 residues. The V end was cut by 5 bases, the J end by 6 bases, with 13 bases between. The CDR3 region is CASSPDYLSGELFF. For the CDR3, the DNA is TGTGCCAGCAGCCCGGACTACCTTTCCGGGGAGCTGTTTTTT.

The chain uses TRBV4-1 and TRBJ1-3; 10 nucleotides agree with TRBD1. The CDR3 runs 16 residues. Germline lookup yields CDR1 MGHRA and CDR2 YSYEKL. With V trimmed by 4 bases and J by 8 bases, 11 bases remained unmatched. The chain's CDR3 is CASSPIPGQGTHTIYF. CDR3 nucleotide sequence: TGCGCCAGCAGCCCAATACCGGGACAGGGGACCCACACCATATATTTT.

This clone has only one observation. The chain recombines TRBV5-1 with TRBJ1-3, with D hard to call. Deletions cut 5 bases from V and 4 bases from J, with 13 bases between. The CDR3 is made up of 14 amino acids. Germline CDR1 reads SGHRS; CDR2 reads YFSETQ. The CDR3 reads CASRIDLTGNTIYF. CDR3 nucleotide sequence: TGCGCCAGCAGGATAGACCTTACAGGAAACACCATATATTTT.